These 9 T cell receptor beta chains originate from one sample sequenced in a study of cytomegalovirus exposure and HLA in healthy donors. The PCR had 60 Vbeta and 13 Jbeta primers. The table came from immunoSEQ multiplex PCR; TCRdb's copy has only in-frame clones and leaves some out. The data show over 150,000 clones, approximately 80% seen once. The sample consisted of PBMCs. Receptors were obtained from a man aged 25-45 years in good health and CMV-seronegative.

On this clone itself: An end of the junction does not agree with germline; a read error may underlie this. The chain has TRBV2 and TRBJ2-1; TRBD1 is a possible D gene (6 bases). The germline V gene has CDR1 SNHLY and CDR2 FYNNEI. The CDR3 length is 12 residues. The CDR3, as DNA: TGTGCCGGCAGTGAAAGGGGGTATGAGCAGTTCTTC. Translated: CAGSERGYEQFF.

J is TRBJ1-2 and V is TRBV7-9; TRBD1 matches 10 bases. Unmatched junction bases numbered 9, after V lost 2 bases and J lost 6 bases. From germline, CDR1 is SEHNR and CDR2 FQNEAQ (reference sequence). This CDR3 is 16 amino acids long. In DNA, the CDR3 is TGTGCCAGCAGCTTATCTGCGACAGGGGGCGAAAATGGCTACACCTTC. Amino acid sequence: CASSLSATGGENGYTF.

This CDR3 reads CASSWVTGGSYEQYF. The CDR3 nucleotides read TGCGCCAGCAGCTGGGTGACAGGGGGCTCCTACGAGCAGTACTTC. This sequence joins TRBV5-1 and TRBJ2-5, with 9 bases identical to TRBD1. The tail of the sequence fits TRBJ2-7 better, so the J call may be wrong. Germline V gene lookup returns CDR1 SGHRS and CDR2 YFSETQ. The CDR3 is 15 residues long.

On this clone itself: One junction end disagrees with the germline gene, perhaps due to a read error. The same CDR3 also results from other DNA sequences found in this sample. V usage is TRBV7-8 and J usage is TRBJ1-5; TRBD1 is a possible D gene (5 bases). The CDR3 spans 15 residues. CDR1 and CDR2 (germline): SGHVS, FQNEAQ. The CDR3 loop is CASSLARQNNQPQHF. CDR3 in DNA: TGCGCCAGCAGCTTAGCGCGACAGAACAATCAGCCCCAGCATTTT.

V and J are TRBV10-2 and TRBJ2-7; D gene uncertain. Germline V gene sequence: CDR1 WSHSY, CDR2 SAAADI. The V end lost 8 bases, the J end lost 2 bases, and 13 bases lay between the germline ends. CDR3 length: 13 amino acids. The CDR3 reads CASPSPFPYEQYF. The CDR3 DNA reads as TGCGCCAGCCCGAGCCCCTTTCCCTACGAGCAGTACTTC.

The V and J genes are TRBV4-2 and TRBJ2-5; 12 nucleotides agree with TRBD2. There are 20 residues in the CDR3. J lost 2 bases, V lost 0 bases, and 13 bases had no gene match. Germline V gene sequence: CDR1 LGHNA, CDR2 YNFKEQ. CDR3 amino acids: CASSQDWLAGGPGRQETQYF. CDR3 nucleotides: TGTGCCAGCAGCCAAGATTGGCTAGCGGGAGGGCCGGGAAGGCAAGAGACCCAGTACTTC.

This clone was picked up one time. The gene calls are TRBV7-9 and TRBJ2-1, with a weak D call TRBD1 (5 bases). The CDR3 contains 13 residues. Between the trimmed V and J ends, which lost 6 bases and 2 bases, there was a span of 8 bases. Germline lookup yields CDR1 SEHNR and CDR2 FQNEAQ (reference sequence). CDR3 nucleotides: TGTGCCAGCAGTCTAGGGGCCTACAATGAGCAGTTCTTC. It is translated as CASSLGAYNEQFF.

V and J are TRBV5-6 and TRBJ2-1; D might be TRBD2 (6 bases). Germline CDR1 is SGHDT and CDR2 is YYEEEE. V gave up 0 bases and J gave up 5 bases, with 6 bases separating them. There are 13 residues in the CDR3. For the CDR3, the DNA is TGTGCCAGCAGCTTGGGCGGGGACAATGAGCAGTTCTTC. Amino acid sequence: CASSLGGDNEQFF.

This chain uses TRBV14 with TRBJ1-4, with 9 bases lining up with TRBD1. CDR1 is SGHDN and CDR2 is FVKESK in the germline V gene. V lost 3 bases to trimming and J lost 0 bases; unmatched junction nucleotides: 2. This CDR3 has 16 amino acids. CDR3 amino acids: CASSQRTGATNEKLFF. The CDR3 DNA is TGTGCCAGCAGCCAGAGGACAGGGGCAACTAATGAAAAACTGTTTTTT.